This TCR beta chain came from a study of T-cell memory formation after mild COVID-19. Study-wide context: Clustering of TCRs was largely donor specific.

One entry per CDR3 protein results from TCRdb running MiXCR on the 5' RACE reads. This table has about 100,000 distinct CDR3 sequences, around 10% appearing once. Losses at the gene ends were 4 bases for V and 6 bases for J; bases not matched to a gene: 3. The length of the CDR3 is 14 residues. From germline, CDR1 is MGHDK and CDR2 SYGVNS. The chain recombines TRBV25-1 with TRBJ2-2; the match to TRBD2 covers 9 bases. This TCR came from a man between 18 and 29 years old who had mild COVID-19 (a few samples of this study predate the infection). Cell type and time point are not known. The sample comprised PBMCs or a T cell subset sorted from them (not recorded which). The DNA of the CDR3 is TGTGCCAGCAGTGTGGCGGGGGGGCCCGGGGAGCTGTTTTTT. This translates into CASSVAGGPGELFF.